This TCR beta chain is drawn from a study of shared clonotypes between healthy human individuals. On the study more broadly: Per-donor plates numbered three CD4 naive, three CD4 memory, two CD8 naive and one CD8 memory. General study findings and limits: Few donors restricted represented genetic and exposure-history diversity. Specimens sampled were limited to blood, with tissue repertoires likely differing.

Naive CD8 cells comprised CD45RO-negative, CCR7-positively selected cells, excluding terminally differentiated effector memory CD45RA+ cells. Replicate PCRs for sorted subsets used about 200 ng DNA; this equaled 33,000 or so T cell genomes. Using immunoSEQ multiplex PCR, the repertoire was profiled, and TCRdb retains in-frame clones only, with some absent. In the table there are about 2.1 million clones, 85% to 95% of which are singletons. About this clone itself: The antigen is undetermined.

The sequence was obtained from a man between 18 and 35 years old in good health. Some clones in this sample may be carry-over from other donors' samples. The specimen was naive CD8+ T cells from PBMCs.

The CDR3 region has the DNA TGCGCCAGCAGCTTGGTCATAAGCCCCCATGAGCAGTTCTTC. Amino acids: CASSLVISPHEQFF. The V gene is TRBV5-1, the J gene TRBJ2-1; no clear D gene. Germline loops: CDR1 SGHRS, CDR2 YFSETQ. V gave up 0 bases and J gave up 8 bases, with 12 bases separating them. The length of the CDR3 is 14 residues.